These 32 T cell receptor beta chains share one sample of origin, sequenced in a study of OX40 agonist ivuxolimab in advanced cancers. Repertoires were generated with immunoSEQ multiplex PCR, while TCRdb's copy carries only in-frame clones and drops some. This sample carries over 60,000 clones, 84% of them seen once, and the ten largest clones take more than 2%. The starting material was CD4+ or CD8+ T cells sorted from blood, obtained in a trial of the OX40 agonist ivuxolimab. All receptors come from an adult with an advanced solid tumor such as melanoma, head and neck, liver or kidney cancer.

As for this clone: Other DNA sequences in the same sample also yield this CDR3. V gene TRBV20-1 combines with J gene TRBJ2-5; D remains unclear. Trimming removed 1 base at V and 4 bases at J, with 4 bases between. Per germline, CDR1 DFQATT and CDR2 SNEGSKA (reference sequence). The CDR3 contains 11 residues. The CDR3 loop reads CSARAGETQYF. The CDR3 DNA sequence: TGCAGTGCTAGAGCAGGAGAGACCCAGTACTTC.

This clone was detected once. The chain joins TRBV30 to TRBJ2-7, with D possibly TRBD1 on 5 matching bases. The length of the CDR3 is 15 residues. Germline-derived CDR1 and CDR2 are GTSNPN and SVGIG (reference sequence). V gave up 2 bases and J gave up 7 bases, with 21 bases separating them. The chain's CDR3 is CAWSLGQDQYLEQYF. The CDR3, as DNA: TGTGCCTGGAGTCTGGGGCAGGACCAGTATCTGGAGCAGTACTTC.

The chain combines TRBV28 with TRBJ2-2; D is unresolved. The germline V gene has CDR1 MDHEN and CDR2 SYDVKM. There are 15 residues in the CDR3. Trimming took 2 bases from V and 0 from J, leaving 7 bases between them. This CDR3 reads CASSLGWANTGELFF. The CDR3 region has the DNA TGTGCCAGCAGTTTAGGGTGGGCGAACACCGGGGAGCTGTTTTTT.

J is TRBJ1-5 and V is TRBV9, with D uncertain. Germline lookup yields CDR1 SGDLS and CDR2 YYNGEE. With 1 base removed from V and 3 bases from J, the gap between germline ends came to 11 bases. The CDR3 is 15 residues long. The CDR3 reads CASSVSSGFNQPQHF. CDR3 sequence (DNA): TGTGCCAGCAGCGTATCCTCAGGCTTCAATCAGCCCCAGCATTTT.

A few counts support this clone. The chain couples TRBV5-4 to TRBJ1-4; D may be TRBD1 (6 bases). CDR3 size: 13 residues. The germline V gene has CDR1 SGHNT and CDR2 YYREEE (reference sequence). Trimming cost V 7 bases and J 8 bases, with 15 bases left between them. In DNA form, the CDR3 reads TGTGCCAGCGGAACTAGGGGGGTAGAAAAACTGTTTTTT. Its translation: CASGTRGVEKLFF.

The genes are TRBV7-2 and TRBJ2-2, with D possibly TRBD2 on 6 matching bases. CDR1 and CDR2 from the germline V gene are SGHTA and FQGNSA. Trimming pared 2 bases from V and 4 bases from J, leaving 17 bases between. CDR3 length: 17 amino acids. The CDR3: CASSLTPIGRGTGELFF. CDR3 DNA: TGTGCCAGCAGCTTAACCCCGATCGGGAGAGGCACCGGGGAGCTGTTTTTT.

A few counts support this clone. The same CDR3 also results from other DNA sequences found in this sample. J is TRBJ1-1 and V is TRBV18; no definite D call. V lost 0 bases and J lost 1, with 3 bases in between. Per the germline V gene, CDR1 is KGHSH and CDR2 is LQKENI. The CDR3 sequence is 13 residues long. For the CDR3, the DNA is TGTGCCAGCTCACCACCCACGAACACTGAAGCTTTCTTT. It specifies CASSPPTNTEAFF.

This chain links TRBV7-9 with TRBJ2-5; TRBD2 agrees at 13 bases. The CDR3 covers 14 residues. Germline values: CDR1 SEHNR, CDR2 FQNEAQ (reference sequence). With 6 bases clipped from V and 5 bases from J, the junction kept 3 bases outside the gene matches. The CDR3 sequence is CASRGLAGDETQYF. CDR3 sequence (DNA): TGTGCCAGCAGAGGACTAGCGGGGGATGAGACCCAGTACTTC.

V is TRBV4-3 and J is TRBJ2-3, with 11 bases fitting TRBD2. CDR1 is LGHNA and CDR2 is YSLEER in the germline V gene. The V segment lost 0 bases and the J segment 0 bases; nucleotides outside the gene matches: 5. This CDR3 has 18 residues. CDR3 loop: CASSQEGSGGASTDTQYF. The CDR3 bases are TGCGCCAGCAGCCAAGAGGGTAGCGGGGGGGCAAGCACAGATACGCAGTATTTT.

The rearrangement links TRBV27 to TRBJ2-2; D is ambiguous. CDR1 is MNHEY, CDR2 SMNVEV, per germline (reference sequence). V was shortened by 1 base and J by 1 base, with 4 bases between the two germline ends. The CDR3 consists of 14 residues. The CDR3 DNA sequence: TGTGCCAGCAGTTTATTTGGGAACACCGGGGAGCTGTTTTTT. Protein sequence: CASSLFGNTGELFF.

This clone was recorded once. The chain links TRBV18 to TRBJ2-3; D gene ambiguous. The CDR3 runs to 12 residues. CDR1 KGHSH and CDR2 LQKENI come from the germline V gene. Trimming cost V 1 base and J 4 bases, with 3 bases left between them. CDR3 sequence (DNA): TGTGCCAGCTCACCACGACCAGATACGCAGTATTTT. Amino acid sequence: CASSPRPDTQYF.

The count of this clone is one. The chain carries TRBV5-1 and TRBJ1-5, with 8 nucleotides matching TRBD1. Germline trimming cut 1 base from V and 6 bases from J; bases unmatched to any gene: 6. CDR1 and CDR2 from the germline V gene are SGHRS and YFSETQ. The CDR3 loop spans 15 amino acids. CDR3 residues: CASSLTGGEGQPQHF. The CDR3 bases are TGCGCCAGCAGCTTGACAGGGGGAGAAGGTCAGCCCCAGCATTTT.

The chain is built from TRBV27 and TRBJ2-3; D tentatively fits TRBD1 or TRBD2 (5 bases each). The CDR3 length is 15 residues. CDR1 MNHEY and CDR2 SMNVEV come from the germline V gene (reference sequence). The V and J ends lost 8 bases and 2 bases respectively, with 17 bases between them. The CDR3 nucleotides read TGTGCCAGCCTCCGTGAGGGGCGCGTCACAGATACGCAGTATTTT. Translation gives CASLREGRVTDTQYF.

CDR3 sequence: CASSSPQGISHEQYF. CDR3 DNA: TGTGCCAGCAGTTCCCCACAGGGAATTAGCCACGAGCAGTACTTC. V and J are TRBV28 and TRBJ2-7, with D perhaps matching TRBD1 (6 bases). The CDR3 is 15 amino acids. From germline, CDR1 is MDHEN and CDR2 SYDVKM. Trimming stripped 4 bases from V and 5 bases from J, with 18 bases between.

This clone was seen only a few times. V usage is TRBV4-2 and J usage is TRBJ2-7, with D perhaps matching TRBD1 or TRBD2 (5 bases each). CDR1 is LGHNA and CDR2 is YNFKEQ in the germline V gene. The CDR3 is made up of 14 amino acids. V was trimmed by 4 bases and J by 6 bases, leaving 16 bases between them. The CDR3 nucleotides are TGTGCCAGCAGCCCCGCGAGGGGCAGGTCCGAGCAGTACTTC. Encoded protein: CASSPARGRSEQYF.

The J gene is TRBJ1-2, the V gene TRBV28, with a tentative D call TRBD1 (5 bases). This CDR3 has 14 residues. Between the trimmed V and J ends, which lost 5 bases and 6 bases, there was a span of 16 bases. Germline CDR1 reads MDHEN; CDR2 reads SYDVKM. CDR3 sequence reads: CASSVDGARNGYTF. Here the CDR3 DNA reads TGTGCCAGCAGTGTCGACGGGGCAAGAAATGGCTACACCTTC.

The chain employs TRBV28 and TRBJ2-5; 7 bases agree with TRBD2. The junction had 2 bases not matched to a gene; V was cut back by 3 bases and J by 1 base. The CDR3 consists of 14 residues. The V gene's germline CDR1 is MDHEN and CDR2 SYDVKM. The CDR3 reads CASSLGGPQETQYF. CDR3 DNA: TGTGCCAGCAGTTTGGGAGGGCCCCAAGAGACCCAGTACTTC.

This rearrangement joins TRBV19 to TRBJ2-5; 7 nucleotides line up with TRBD2. The ends lost 6 bases at V and 5 bases at J; junction bases unmatched: 6. CDR1 and CDR2 from the germline V gene are LNHDA and SQIVND (reference sequence). The CDR3 consists of 13 residues. The CDR3 sequence: CASRERGGETQYF. CDR3 nucleotide sequence: TGTGCCAGTAGGGAGCGGGGAGGGGAGACCCAGTACTTC.

CDR3 DNA sequence: TGTGCCAGCAGCTTACGACTAGCGGGGGCAGTCGAGCAGTACTTC. Its protein product is CASSLRLAGAVEQYF. V usage is TRBV5-5 and J usage is TRBJ2-7; TRBD2 agrees at 12 bases. The length of the CDR3 is 15 residues. Per the germline V gene, CDR1 is SGHKS and CDR2 is YYEKEE (reference sequence). The V gene end was trimmed by 2 bases and the J gene end by 6 bases; junction bases not matched to a gene: 6.

The V gene is TRBV18, the J gene TRBJ2-1; 9 bases agree with TRBD1. CDR1 and CDR2 from the germline V gene are KGHSH and LQKENI. The length of the CDR3 is 20 residues. Unmatched junction bases numbered 14, after V lost 1 base and J lost 1 base. In nucleotides, the CDR3 is TGTGCCAGCTCACCACTAGACGGGGTCGGGACAGGGTTTTCCTACAATGAGCAGTTCTTC. Translation gives CASSPLDGVGTGFSYNEQFF.

The chain recombines TRBV9 with TRBJ2-1, with D hard to call. Germline assignment: CDR1 SGDLS and CDR2 YYNGEE. This CDR3 region has 15 residues. The V and J ends lost 0 bases and 4 bases respectively, with 11 bases between them. CDR3 in DNA: TGTGCCAGCAGCGTAGCTACCGGGCTATACAATGAGCAGTTCTTC. Its translation: CASSVATGLYNEQFF.

The chain employs TRBV7-2 and TRBJ2-5; D unresolved. The CDR3 totals 15 residues. Trimming stripped 3 bases from V and 0 bases from J, with 11 bases between. The germline V gene has CDR1 SGHTA and CDR2 FQGNSA. The CDR3, as DNA: TGTGCCAGCAGCTTTGCTGACTCGTACCAAGAGACCCAGTACTTC. As protein: CASSFADSYQETQYF.

The chain has TRBV6-5 and TRBJ1-1; 8 nucleotides agree with TRBD1. CDR1 and CDR2 from the germline V gene are MNHEY and SVGAGI. The CDR3 length is 14 residues. V trimming: 8 bases; J trimming: 5 bases; junction bases outside the gene matches: 10. In nucleotides, the CDR3 is TGTGCCAGCCAGGAGGACAGGGTTCAGACTGAAGCTTTCTTT. Its translation: CASQEDRVQTEAFF.

Here the CDR3 DNA reads TGTGCCAGCAGCGTAGCGGGACTAGCAGAGACCCAGTACTTC. It codes for CASSVAGLAETQYF. V gene TRBV9 combines with J gene TRBJ2-5, with 9 bases identical to TRBD2. Unmatched junction bases numbered 1, after V lost 0 bases and J lost 4 bases. The germline CDR1 and CDR2 sequences are SGDLS and YYNGEE. The length of the CDR3 is 14 residues.

The rearrangement links TRBV14 to TRBJ1-6; tentatively, D is TRBD1 (5 bases). The CDR3 totals 15 residues. V was cut by 6 bases and J by 8 bases, with 17 bases left in between. The germline CDR1 and CDR2 sequences are SGHDN and FVKESK. DNA of the CDR3: TGTGCCAGCAGAGCTCAAACCACAGGAGATTCACCCCTCCACTTT. Amino acid sequence: CASRAQTTGDSPLHF.

CDR3 sequence: CASSSGLAGVADTQYF. The CDR3 DNA reads as TGTGCCAGCAGCTCGGGACTAGCGGGAGTGGCAGATACGCAGTATTTT. The chain links TRBV7-9 to TRBJ2-3; TRBD2 matches at 14 bases. In germline, CDR1 is SEHNR, CDR2 FQNEAQ (reference sequence). Losses at the gene ends were 4 bases for V and 4 bases for J; bases not matched to a gene: 4. This CDR3 region has 16 residues.

The J gene is TRBJ2-2, the V gene TRBV7-2; D uncertain. The CDR3 length is 11 residues. The V end lost 5 bases, the J end lost 6 bases, and 4 bases lay between the germline ends. Germline V CDR1 and CDR2: SGHTA, FQGNSA. The CDR3 region is CASSPPGELFF. The CDR3, as DNA: TGTGCCAGCAGCCCCCCCGGGGAGCTGTTTTTT.

This chain links TRBV11-2 with TRBJ1-3, with D hard to call. CDR3 length equals 14 residues. Trimming pared 2 bases from V and 0 bases from J, leaving 5 bases between. Germline V gene data show CDR1 as SGHAT and CDR2 as FQNNGV. This chain's CDR3 is CASSLPSSGNTIYF. The CDR3 DNA is TGTGCCAGCAGCTTACCCAGCTCTGGAAACACCATATATTTT. The full variable domain, its missing parts supplied by reference TRBV11-2 and TRBJ1-3, is EAGVAQSPRYKIIEKRQSVAFWCNPISGHATLYWYQQILGQGPKLLIQFQNNGVVDDSQLPKDRFSAERLKGVDSTLKIQPAKLEDSAVYLCASSLPSSGNTIYFGEGSWLTVV.

The chain couples TRBV5-1 to TRBJ2-5; 11 bases are a match to TRBD1. Germline V gene lookup returns CDR1 SGHRS and CDR2 YFSETQ. The CDR3 length is 15 residues. Trimming cost V 4 bases and J 5 bases; bases outside gene matches: 7. The CDR3 nucleotides are TGCGCCAGCAGCCTTCGGACAGGGGGCAGGGAGACCCAGTACTTC. Encoded protein: CASSLRTGGRETQYF.

J is TRBJ2-5 and V is TRBV7-9; 14 bases are shared with TRBD2. Losses at the gene ends were 0 bases for V and 2 bases for J; bases not matched to a gene: 2. Per germline, CDR1 SEHNR and CDR2 FQNEAQ (reference sequence). This CDR3 is built from 17 residues. The CDR3 loop reads CASSLAGTSGGQETQYF. In DNA, the CDR3 is TGTGCCAGCAGCTTAGCAGGGACTAGCGGGGGACAAGAGACCCAGTACTTC.

In this sample, this clone turned up once. The chain combines TRBV28 with TRBJ2-7; tentative D call: TRBD2 (5 bases). Trimming removed 6 bases at V and 3 bases at J, with 12 bases between. There are 13 residues in the CDR3. The germline V gene has CDR1 MDHEN and CDR2 SYDVKM. The CDR3 region has the DNA TGTGCCAGCAGCCCTCCCGGGGTCTACGAGCAGTACTTC. This gives the protein CASSPPGVYEQYF.

The J gene is TRBJ2-3, the V gene TRBV7-2; D remains ambiguous. CDR1 is SGHTA, CDR2 FQGNSA, per germline. V was trimmed by 3 bases and J by 2 bases, leaving 6 bases between them. The CDR3 loop spans 13 amino acids. The CDR3 DNA reads as TGTGCCAGCAGCTTGGTCGACACAGATACGCAGTATTTT. Its translation is CASSLVDTDTQYF.